This passage covers 21 T cell receptor beta chains from one sample sequenced in a study of OX40 agonist ivuxolimab in advanced cancers. Libraries came from the immunoSEQ multiplex PCR assay. In its TCRdb copy, this immuneACCESS table keeps in-frame sequences only and misses some clones. Where compared with another copy, unresolved V genes explain less than half of these, and the others have no known cause. This sample gives about 27,000 clones in total; around 81% of them show up just once. Jointly, the top ten make up 32% of the sample. The sample was CD4+ or CD8+ T cells sorted from blood, taken in a trial of the OX40 agonist ivuxolimab. Source of these receptors: an adult with an advanced solid tumor such as melanoma, head and neck, liver or kidney cancer.

V gene TRBV6-4 combines with J gene TRBJ1-6, with TRBD1 matching over 8 bases. Losses at the gene ends were 3 bases for V and 7 bases for J; bases not matched to a gene: 2. The CDR3 loop spans 14 amino acids. The germline gives CDR1 MRHNA, CDR2 SNTAGT. The CDR3 spells CASSEDRENSPLHF. The CDR3 DNA reads TGTGCCAGCAGTGAGGACAGGGAGAATTCACCCCTCCACTTT.

The chain links TRBV7-9 to TRBJ2-7, with D tentatively TRBD1 (6 bases). Per germline, CDR1 SEHNR and CDR2 FQNEAQ (reference sequence). The V gene lost 3 bases and the J gene lost 4 bases, with 22 bases spanning the gap. This CDR3 is built from 17 residues. The CDR3 DNA is TGTGCCAGCAGCTTCTCCCCCCTCGAGGGGGTGCAATACGAGCAGTACTTC. Translation: CASSFSPLEGVQYEQYF.

The V and J genes are TRBV19 and TRBJ1-5; D is uncertain. Between the trimmed V and J ends, which lost 4 bases and 7 bases, there was a span of 17 bases. Germline CDR1 and CDR2: LNHDA and SQIVND (reference sequence). The CDR3 spans 15 residues. CDR3 in amino acids: CASSTREARQQPQHF. The DNA for the CDR3 is TGTGCCAGTAGTACCCGGGAAGCCCGCCAACAGCCCCAGCATTTT. The full variable domain, rest sourced from reference TRBV19 and TRBJ1-5, is DGGITQSPKYLFRKEGQNVTLSCEQNLNHDAMYWYRQDPGQGLRLIYYSQIVNDFQKGDIAEGYSVSREKKESFPLTVTSAQKNPTAFYLCASSTREARQQPQHFGDGTRLSIL.

The chain employs TRBV4-1 and TRBJ1-5; D not resolved. The V end lost 1 base, the J end lost 6 bases, and 10 bases lay between the germline ends. CDR3 length equals 14 residues. Per the germline V gene, CDR1 is MGHRA and CDR2 is YSYEKL. CDR3: CASSQATGSQPQHF. CDR3 in DNA: TGCGCCAGCAGCCAAGCCACCGGGAGTCAGCCCCAGCATTTT.

This clone was seen only once. The chain carries TRBV9 and TRBJ1-4; 12 positions agree with TRBD1. Germline V gives CDR1 SGDLS, CDR2 YYNGEE. This CDR3 is built from 15 residues. Trimming removed 4 bases from V and 8 bases from J; junction bases left unmatched: 6. CDR3 region: CASSSGTGGQEKLFF. As DNA, the CDR3 is TGTGCCAGCAGCTCCGGGACAGGGGGCCAGGAAAAACTGTTTTTT.

This clone appeared once. The chain employs TRBV6-6 and TRBJ1-2; D is ambiguous. The germline V gene has CDR1 MNHNY and CDR2 SVGAGI (reference sequence). Trimming stripped 7 bases from V and 4 bases from J, with 10 bases between. This CDR3 has 12 amino acids. CDR3 loop: CASTSLSYGYTF. In nucleotides, the CDR3 is TGTGCCAGCACCTCCCTGAGCTATGGCTACACCTTC.

This chain links TRBV7-9 with TRBJ2-4, with D perhaps matching TRBD1 or TRBD2 (5 bases each). V shed 4 bases and J shed 0 bases, with 10 bases lying between them. CDR1 is SEHNR and CDR2 is FQNEAQ in the germline V gene (reference sequence). The CDR3 runs 15 residues. The CDR3 DNA is TGTGCCAGCAGCTCCCCGGGGCTAGCCAAAAACATTCAGTACTTC. Translated, it gives CASSSPGLAKNIQYF.

The sample holds one count of this clone. This sequence joins TRBV10-3 and TRBJ1-5; no clear D gene. Germline CDR1 and CDR2: ENHRY and SYGVKD. Trimming removed 1 base from V and 3 bases from J, with 10 bases in between. The CDR3 consists of 15 residues. DNA for the CDR3: TGTGCCATCAGTGAGTTATGGGGTACCAATCAGCCCCAGCATTTT. Translation: CAISELWGTNQPQHF.

This clone was picked up a small number of times. The chain joins TRBV7-6 to TRBJ2-5; D not certain. This CDR3 comprises 14 residues. Trimming removed 2 bases from V and 2 bases from J, with 9 bases in between. Looked up from germline, CDR1 is SGHVS and CDR2 is FNYEAQ. The CDR3 DNA is TGTGCCAGCAGCTTACATGGATTACAAGAGACCCAGTACTTC. Translated, it gives CASSLHGLQETQYF.

The chain employs TRBV7-3 and TRBJ2-2; maybe TRBD2 (6 bases). This CDR3 spans 14 amino acids. V gave up 2 bases and J gave up 7 bases, with 11 bases separating them. Germline values: CDR1 SGHTA, CDR2 FQGTGA. The CDR3 DNA reads as TGTGCCAGCAGCTTACGGCGGGGCATCGGGGAGCTGTTTTTT. This gives the protein CASSLRRGIGELFF.

This chain links TRBV11-2 with TRBJ2-1, with D uncertain. The CDR3 spans 17 residues. V lost 1 base, J lost 0 bases, and 13 bases lay in between. CDR1 is SGHAT, CDR2 FQNNGV, per germline. The CDR3 here is CASSLVHGQSSYNEQFF. CDR3 nucleotides: TGTGCCAGCAGCTTAGTTCACGGCCAGAGCTCCTACAATGAGCAGTTCTTC.

J is TRBJ2-3 and V is TRBV6-5; 9 bases fit TRBD2. The germline gives CDR1 MNHEY, CDR2 SVGAGI. J was trimmed by 6 bases and V by 6 bases; bases with no gene match: 7. The CDR3 length is 14 residues. The CDR3 loop is CASSLRTSVDTQYF. The CDR3 DNA reads as TGTGCCAGCAGCCTTAGGACTAGCGTGGATACGCAGTATTTT.

By sample share, this clone is medium-sized. The chain uses TRBV5-1 and TRBJ1-1; 9 bases match TRBD1. CDR3 length: 16 amino acids. V was pared by 1 base and J by 5 bases, with 9 bases of the junction left unmatched. The germline V gene has CDR1 SGHRS and CDR2 YFSETQ. The CDR3 is CASSLTPGQGRTEAFF. The CDR3 DNA is TGCGCCAGCAGCTTGACTCCGGGACAGGGTCGTACTGAAGCTTTCTTT.

The V gene is TRBV7-9, the J gene TRBJ1-4; 8 bases agree with TRBD1. This CDR3 contains 14 residues. The junction had 7 bases not matched to a gene; V was cut back by 5 bases and J by 8 bases. In germline, CDR1 is SEHNR, CDR2 FQNEAQ (reference sequence). The CDR3 DNA is TGTGCCAGCAGCCAGGGGGCGCGGGTAGAAAAACTGTTTTTT. This encodes CASSQGARVEKLFF.

This chain connects TRBV5-4 to TRBJ2-3, with unresolved D. The CDR3 consists of 12 residues. Trimming pared 4 bases from V and 6 bases from J, leaving 9 bases between. CDR1 is SGHNT and CDR2 is YYREEE in the germline V gene (reference sequence). The CDR3 reads CASSDSWDTQYF. For the CDR3, the DNA is TGTGCCAGCAGCGATTCGTGGGATACGCAGTATTTT.

The chain carries TRBV27 and TRBJ2-7; D gene uncertain. V was trimmed by 8 bases and J by 1 base, leaving 3 bases between them. Germline V gene sequence: CDR1 MNHEY, CDR2 SMNVEV (reference sequence). The length of the CDR3 is 10 residues. CDR3 loop: CASASYEQYF. The CDR3, as DNA: TGTGCCAGCGCTTCCTACGAGCAGTACTTC.

The table lists this clone with a count of one. The rearrangement uses TRBV11-3 and TRBJ2-5; TRBD1 matches 7 bases. Germline-derived CDR1 and CDR2 are SGHNT and YENEEA. The CDR3 is 16 residues long. Losses at the gene ends were 5 bases for V and 2 bases for J; bases not matched to a gene: 11. The CDR3, as DNA: TGTGCCAGCAGCCAACGGATAACGACAGGGCAAGAGACCCAGTACTTC. Its translation: CASSQRITTGQETQYF. Together with reference TRBV11-3 and TRBJ2-5, the CDR3 gives the full variable domain: EAGVVQSPRYKIIEKKQPVAFWCNPISGHNTLYWYLQNLGQGPELLIRYENEEAVDDSQLPKDRFSAERLKGVDSTLKIQPAELGDSAVYLCASSQRITTGQETQYFGPGTRLLVL.

The genes are TRBV27 and TRBJ2-2; the match to TRBD2 covers 8 bases. CDR3 length: 16 residues. Per the germline V gene, CDR1 is MNHEY and CDR2 is SMNVEV (reference sequence). J lost 4 bases, V lost 0 bases, and 4 bases had no gene match. DNA for the CDR3: TGTGCCAGCAGTTTATCCCTAGCGGGCATCACCGGGGAGCTGTTTTTT. Translated: CASSLSLAGITGELFF.

The count of this clone is one. This rearrangement joins TRBV7-9 to TRBJ1-4; 8 positions agree with TRBD1. Germline V lookup: CDR1 SEHNR, CDR2 FQNEAQ (reference sequence). V dropped 4 bases and J dropped 7; count of bases not matched to a gene: 11. CDR3 length equals 16 residues. The CDR3 loop reads CASSSQTGGGGEKLFF. CDR3 in DNA: TGTGCCAGCAGCTCACAAACAGGGGGAGGTGGTGAAAAACTGTTTTTT.

The V call is TRBV19, the J call TRBJ1-1; D unresolved. V shed 5 bases and J shed 2 bases, with 6 bases lying between them. Germline CDR1 reads LNHDA; CDR2 reads SQIVND (reference sequence). The CDR3 has 12 amino acids. In DNA form, the CDR3 reads TGTGCCAGTAGTGTATCTAACACTGAAGCTTTCTTT. Encoded protein: CASSVSNTEAFF. The full variable domain, its missing parts supplied by reference TRBV19 and TRBJ1-1, is DGGITQSPKYLFRKEGQNVTLSCEQNLNHDAMYWYRQDPGQGLRLIYYSQIVNDFQKGDIAEGYSVSREKKESFPLTVTSAQKNPTAFYLCASSVSNTEAFFGQGTRLTVV.

The rearrangement uses TRBV6-5 and TRBJ2-7; a weak D match, TRBD1 (5 bases). The CDR3 consists of 14 residues. V was pared by 2 bases and J by 5 bases, with 13 bases between. Germline CDR1 MNHEY, CDR2 SVGAGI. The CDR3 DNA is TGTGCCAGCAGTTACACCTCCAGGGCCGACGAGCAGTACTTC. It specifies CASSYTSRADEQYF.